A selection of T cell receptor beta chains follows, all from one sample in a study of T cell responses to AZD1222 COVID-19 vaccine. Clones were sequenced by immunoSEQ multiplex PCR, and TCRdb holds only the in-frame ones, with some missing. The table shows approximately 150,000 clones, with approximately 95% occurring only once. This specimen consisted of peripheral blood, obtained on day 0 of MenACWY control vaccination. The receptors were sampled from an adult in good health. Both conserved end residues are part of each CDR3. A D gene is named only where the DNA matches it firmly. Clone size is stated in some rows and not others, as once, few, many or a class when expanded.

cdr3_length: 19
d_call: NA
v_call: TRBV4-2
j_call: TRBJ1-4
clone_size: few
cdr3_nt: TGTGCCAGCAGCCAAGAACCTGGGCCGCGATCTTCAACTAATGAAAAACTGTTTTTT
cdr3_aa: CASSQEPGPRSSTNEKLFF

cdr3_length: 19
d_call: TRBD1
v_call: TRBV19
j_call: TRBJ1-5
clone_size: NA
cdr3_nt: TGTGCCAGTAGTACATCACCGGGACAGGGTTCCCTTCGGAATCAGCCCCAGCATTTT
cdr3_aa: CASSTSPGQGSLRNQPQHF

cdr3_length: 17
d_call: TRBD1
v_call: TRBV28
j_call: TRBJ1-5
clone_size: few
cdr3_nt: TGTGCCAGTTTAACCCGACAGGGGGGTTATAGCAATCAGCCCCAGCATTTT
cdr3_aa: CASLTRQGGYSNQPQHF

cdr3_length: 14
d_call: NA
v_call: TRBV24-1
j_call: TRBJ2-3
clone_size: NA
cdr3_nt: TGTGCCACCAGTGATCCTCCGCCTGCAAATACGCAGTATTTT
cdr3_aa: CATSDPPPANTQYF

cdr3_length: 15
d_call: NA
v_call: TRBV6-1
j_call: TRBJ1-5
clone_size: once
cdr3_nt: TGTGCCAGCAGTGAAGCGTTACGCAGCAATCAGCCCCAGCATTTT
cdr3_aa: CASSEALRSNQPQHF

cdr3_length: 15
d_call: TRBD2
v_call: TRBV13
j_call: TRBJ2-1
clone_size: NA
cdr3_nt: TGTGCCAGCAGCTTATTGGGGGAGGGCCCCAATGAGCAGTTCTTC
cdr3_aa: CASSLLGEGPNEQFF

cdr3_length: 12
d_call: NA
v_call: TRBV5-1
j_call: TRBJ2-2
clone_size: NA
cdr3_nt: TGCGCCAGCAGTCGGCAAACCGGGGAGCTGTTTTTT
cdr3_aa: CASSRQTGELFF

cdr3_length: 16
d_call: NA
v_call: TRBV4-2
j_call: TRBJ1-2
clone_size: NA
cdr3_nt: TGTGCCAGCAGCCAAGAGACAGCTCTAGCCAACTATGGCTACACCTTC
cdr3_aa: CASSQETALANYGYTF

cdr3_length: 13
d_call: NA
v_call: TRBV7-2
j_call: TRBJ1-1
clone_size: NA
cdr3_nt: TGTGCCAGCAGCCCCCGGAGGAACACTGAAGCTTTCTTT
cdr3_aa: CASSPRRNTEAFF

cdr3_length: 13
d_call: NA
v_call: TRBV12-3/TRBV12-4
j_call: TRBJ2-1
clone_size: NA
cdr3_nt: TGTGCCAGCAGTTTAATTTACGGGGGCGAGCAGTTCTTC
cdr3_aa: CASSLIYGGEQFF

cdr3_length: 14
d_call: TRBD2
v_call: TRBV5-1
j_call: TRBJ2-7
clone_size: NA
cdr3_nt: TGCGCCAGCAGCTTGGGACTAGCGGCGGACGAGCAGTACTTC
cdr3_aa: CASSLGLAADEQYF

cdr3_length: 17
d_call: TRBD1
v_call: TRBV5-5
j_call: TRBJ1-2
clone_size: NA
cdr3_nt: TGTGCCAGCAGCTTATTCCGGGACAGGATAATTTTCTATGGCTACACCTTC
cdr3_aa: CASSLFRDRIIFYGYTF

cdr3_length: 14
d_call: NA
v_call: TRBV24-1
j_call: TRBJ2-7
clone_size: once
cdr3_nt: TGTGCCACCAGTGCGGCAGTAACACCCTACGAGCAGTACTTC
cdr3_aa: CATSAAVTPYEQYF

cdr3_length: 19
d_call: TRBD2
v_call: TRBV4-1
j_call: TRBJ2-1
clone_size: NA
cdr3_nt: TGCGCCAGCAGCCCTCTAGGACTAGCGGGAGATCTCTCCTACAATGAGCAGTTCTTC
cdr3_aa: CASSPLGLAGDLSYNEQFF

cdr3_length: 14
d_call: NA
v_call: TRBV4-1
j_call: TRBJ2-2
clone_size: NA
cdr3_nt: TGCGCCAGCAGCCAAGGGACTTGGGCCGGGGAGCTGTTTTTT
cdr3_aa: CASSQGTWAGELFF

cdr3_length: 13
d_call: NA
v_call: TRBV12-3/TRBV12-4
j_call: TRBJ1-1
clone_size: NA
cdr3_nt: TGTGCCAGCACTTCGTCCAGGGGCACTGAAGCTTTCTTT
cdr3_aa: CASTSSRGTEAFF

cdr3_length: 13
d_call: TRBD2
v_call: TRBV2
j_call: TRBJ2-1
clone_size: NA
cdr3_nt: TGTGCCAGCAGACTAGCGGGGGGGAATGAGCAGTTCTTC
cdr3_aa: CASRLAGGNEQFF

cdr3_length: 15
d_call: NA
v_call: TRBV27
j_call: TRBJ1-4
clone_size: NA
cdr3_nt: TGTGCCAGCAGGCCTCTGGGCCCCACTAATGAAAAACTGTTTTTT
cdr3_aa: CASRPLGPTNEKLFF

cdr3_length: 15
d_call: NA
v_call: TRBV29-1
j_call: TRBJ1-2
clone_size: NA
cdr3_nt: TGCAGCGTTGAAGACACAGTGAGGCAGTCTTATGGCTACACCTTC
cdr3_aa: CSVEDTVRQSYGYTF

cdr3_length: 13
d_call: NA
v_call: TRBV7-3
j_call: TRBJ1-1
clone_size: NA
cdr3_nt: TGTGCCAGCAGCTTGGAACGGGCGGCTGAAGCTTTCTTT
cdr3_aa: CASSLERAAEAFF

cdr3_length: 14
d_call: NA
v_call: TRBV21-1
j_call: TRBJ1-5
clone_size: NA
cdr3_nt: TGTGCCAGCAGGGCGGACAGGGTTGATCAGCCCCAGCATTTT
cdr3_aa: CASRADRVDQPQHF

cdr3_length: 17
d_call: TRBD2
v_call: TRBV4-2
j_call: TRBJ2-7
clone_size: few
cdr3_nt: TGTGCCAGCAGCCAGGGACTAGCGGGGTCGAGCTCCTACGAGCAGTACTTC
cdr3_aa: CASSQGLAGSSSYEQYF

cdr3_length: 15
d_call: TRBD1
v_call: TRBV4-2
j_call: TRBJ1-2
clone_size: NA
cdr3_nt: TGTGCCAGCAGTCTGACAGGGGAAGCCACCTATGGCTACACCTTC
cdr3_aa: CASSLTGEATYGYTF

cdr3_length: 14
d_call: NA
v_call: TRBV21-1
j_call: TRBJ2-1
clone_size: once
cdr3_nt: TGTGCCAGCAGCAACGCAGGGGGCTTCGATGAGCAGTTCTTC
cdr3_aa: CASSNAGGFDEQFF

cdr3_length: 12
d_call: NA
v_call: TRBV7-3
j_call: TRBJ2-1
clone_size: NA
cdr3_nt: TGTGCCAGCAGCTTGCGGGACAATGAGCAGTTCTTC
cdr3_aa: CASSLRDNEQFF

cdr3_length: 15
d_call: NA
v_call: TRBV15
j_call: TRBJ1-1
clone_size: NA
cdr3_nt: TGTGCCACCAGCAACCGCTTGGGCCCGAACACTGAAGCTTTCTTT
cdr3_aa: CATSNRLGPNTEAFF

cdr3_length: 14
d_call: TRBD1
v_call: TRBV28
j_call: TRBJ1-2
clone_size: NA
cdr3_nt: TGTGCCAGCAGTTTAACCGGGACAGGGGCTGGCTACACCTTC
cdr3_aa: CASSLTGTGAGYTF

cdr3_length: 16
d_call: NA
v_call: TRBV5-6
j_call: TRBJ1-3
clone_size: NA
cdr3_nt: TGTGCCAGCAGCCTCTGGCGGACCCAGGCTGGAAACACCATATATTTT
cdr3_aa: CASSLWRTQAGNTIYF

cdr3_length: 16
d_call: NA
v_call: TRBV27
j_call: TRBJ2-4
clone_size: NA
cdr3_nt: TGTGCCAGCAGCAAACAGGGAACCATCGCCAAAAACATTCAGTACTTC
cdr3_aa: CASSKQGTIAKNIQYF

cdr3_length: 14
d_call: NA
v_call: TRBV4-2
j_call: TRBJ2-7
clone_size: NA
cdr3_nt: TGTGCCAGCAGCCCATCCGGGACAACGGGGGAGCAGTACTTC
cdr3_aa: CASSPSGTTGEQYF

cdr3_length: 12
d_call: NA
v_call: TRBV12-3/TRBV12-4
j_call: TRBJ2-3
clone_size: NA
cdr3_nt: TGTGCCAGCAGTCGGGATGCCATCCCCGAGTATTTT
cdr3_aa: CASSRDAIPEYF

cdr3_length: 15
d_call: TRBD2
v_call: TRBV19
j_call: TRBJ2-2
clone_size: NA
cdr3_nt: TGTGCCAGTGAGGGACTAGCGGTCTTCGGGAGGGAGCTGTTTTTT
cdr3_aa: CASEGLAVFGRELFF

cdr3_length: 13
d_call: NA
v_call: TRBV5-1
j_call: TRBJ1-1
clone_size: NA
cdr3_nt: TGCGCCAGCAGCAAAAGGGTGGACACTGAAGCTTTCTTT
cdr3_aa: CASSKRVDTEAFF